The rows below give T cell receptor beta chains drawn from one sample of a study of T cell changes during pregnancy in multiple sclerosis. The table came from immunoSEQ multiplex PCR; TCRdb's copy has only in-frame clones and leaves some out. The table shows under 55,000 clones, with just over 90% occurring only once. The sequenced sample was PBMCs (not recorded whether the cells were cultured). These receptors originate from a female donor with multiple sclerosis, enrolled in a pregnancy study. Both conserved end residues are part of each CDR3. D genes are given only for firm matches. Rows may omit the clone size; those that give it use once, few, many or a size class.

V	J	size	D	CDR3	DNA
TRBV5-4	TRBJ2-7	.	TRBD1	CASSPRGGQGFEQYF	TGTGCCAGCAGCCCAAGGGGGGGACAGGGGTTCGAGCAGTACTTC
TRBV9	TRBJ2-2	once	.	CASSVLEAGELFF	TGTGCCAGCAGCGTTCTCGAGGCCGGGGAGCTGTTTTTT
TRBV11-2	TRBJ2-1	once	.	CASSPLRGPYNEQFF	TGTGCCAGCAGCCCTTTGCGGGGACCTTACAATGAGCAGTTCTTC
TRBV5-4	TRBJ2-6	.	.	CASSLSQSSGANVLTF	TGTGCCAGCAGCTTGTCCCAGAGCTCTGGGGCCAACGTCCTGACTTTC
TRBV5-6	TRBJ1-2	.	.	CASSVPGRLGGYTF	TGTGCCAGCAGCGTACCGGGACGACTCGGTGGCTACACCTTC
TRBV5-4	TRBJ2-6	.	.	CASSLSHHSGANVLTF	TGTGCCAGCAGCTTATCCCACCACTCTGGGGCCAACGTCCTGACTTTC
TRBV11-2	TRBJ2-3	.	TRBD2	CASSLPSGSTDTQYF	TGTGCCAGCAGCTTACCTAGCGGAAGCACAGATACGCAGTATTTT
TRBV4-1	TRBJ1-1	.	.	CASSQEEWNTEAFF	TGCGCCAGCAGCCAGGAGGAGTGGAACACTGAAGCTTTCTTT
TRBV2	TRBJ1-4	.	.	CASREGSTNEKLFF	TGTGCCAGCCGGGAGGGAAGCACTAATGAAAAACTGTTTTTT
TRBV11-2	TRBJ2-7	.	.	CASSPQGSYEQYF	TGTGCCAGCAGCCCTCAGGGTTCCTACGAGCAGTACTTC
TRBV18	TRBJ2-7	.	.	CASSPVLKSSYEQYF	TGTGCCAGCTCACCGGTACTAAAAAGCTCCTACGAGCAGTACTTC
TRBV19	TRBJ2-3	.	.	CASAAILTADTQYF	TGTGCCAGTGCGGCCATCCTTACGGCAGATACGCAGTATTTT
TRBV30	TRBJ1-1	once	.	CAWSIGQRRTEAFF	TGTGCCTGGAGTATCGGACAGCGACGCACTGAAGCTTTCTTT
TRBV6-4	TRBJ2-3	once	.	CASSEEQGTTDTQYF	TGTGCCAGCAGTGAAGAACAGGGAACCACAGATACGCAGTATTTT
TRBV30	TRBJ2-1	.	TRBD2	CAYASGGYNEQFF	TGTGCCTACGCTAGCGGAGGCTACAATGAGCAGTTCTTC
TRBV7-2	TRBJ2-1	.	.	CASSFGGGRYNEQFF	TGTGCCAGCAGCTTTGGGGGAGGAAGGTACAATGAGCAGTTCTTC
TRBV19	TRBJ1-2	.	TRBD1	CASSIRGQLNYGYTF	TGTGCCAGTAGTATAAGGGGGCAGCTGAACTATGGCTACACCTTC
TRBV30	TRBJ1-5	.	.	CAWSRGIDGNQPQHF	TGTGCCTGGAGCAGAGGGATTGACGGCAATCAGCCCCAGCATTTT
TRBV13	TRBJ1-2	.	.	CASTRLGGRVGGYTF	TGTGCCAGCACCCGTCTTGGGGGGCGTGTTGGTGGCTACACCTTC
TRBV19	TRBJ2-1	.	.	CATGGYVRREQFF	TGTGCCACTGGGGGCTACGTCAGACGGGAGCAGTTCTTC
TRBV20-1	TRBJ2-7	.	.	CSASLDYEQYF	TGCAGTGCGTCACTAGACTACGAGCAGTACTTC
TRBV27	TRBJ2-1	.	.	CASREEGAGSPYNEQFF	TGTGCCAGCAGGGAGGAGGGTGCGGGGAGCCCCTACAATGAGCAGTTCTTC
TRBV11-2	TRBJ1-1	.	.	CASSFEGRDTEAFF	TGTGCCAGCAGCTTTGAAGGGAGGGACACTGAAGCTTTCTTT
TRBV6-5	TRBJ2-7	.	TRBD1	CASSYRRGQNEQYF	TGTGCCAGCAGTTATCGCAGGGGGCAAAACGAGCAGTACTTC
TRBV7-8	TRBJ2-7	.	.	CASSLVASGAVYEQYF	TGTGCCAGCAGCTTAGTGGCATCGGGGGCGGTCTACGAGCAGTACTTC
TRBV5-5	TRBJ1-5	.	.	CASSLGRVSNQPQHF	TGTGCCAGCAGCTTGGGGCGCGTTAGCAATCAGCCCCAGCATTTT
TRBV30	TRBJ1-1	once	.	CAWSVRVSNTEAFF	TGTGCCTGGAGTGTAAGGGTTTCGAACACTGAAGCTTTCTTT
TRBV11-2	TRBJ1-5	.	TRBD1	CASSLAGGDQPQHF	TGTGCCAGCAGCTTAGCAGGGGGCGATCAGCCCCAGCATTTT
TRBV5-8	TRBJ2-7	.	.	CASSLALTGGSYEQYF	TGTGCCAGCAGCTTGGCCCTCACAGGTGGCTCCTACGAGCAGTACTTC
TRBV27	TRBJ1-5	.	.	CASSSMTHLLANQPQHF	TGTGCCAGCAGTTCAATGACACATCTCCTCGCGAATCAGCCCCAGCATTTT
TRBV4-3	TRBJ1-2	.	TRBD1	CASSKETGRSDGYTF	TGCGCCAGCAGTAAAGAGACAGGGCGTTCCGATGGCTACACCTTC
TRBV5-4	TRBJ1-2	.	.	CASCAYVPGKIYGYTF	TGTGCCAGCTGTGCTTACGTACCAGGAAAGATCTATGGCTACACCTTC
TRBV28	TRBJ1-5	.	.	CASRNDGSNQPQHF	TGTGCCAGCAGGAACGATGGGAGCAATCAGCCCCAGCATTTT
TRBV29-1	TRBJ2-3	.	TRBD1	CSVEGVGQGTDTQYF	TGCAGCGTTGAGGGGGTCGGACAGGGTACAGATACGCAGTATTTT
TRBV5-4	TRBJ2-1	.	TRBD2	CASSLSRDYTFGEQFF	TGTGCCAGCAGCTTGTCTCGGGACTACACGTTTGGTGAGCAGTTCTTC
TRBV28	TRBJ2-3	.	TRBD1	CASRQGGSDTQYF	TGTGCCAGCAGACAGGGGGGCTCAGATACGCAGTATTTT
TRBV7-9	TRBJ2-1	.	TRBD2	CASSLASGDHNEQFF	TGTGCCAGCAGCTTGGCTAGCGGGGACCACAATGAGCAGTTCTTC
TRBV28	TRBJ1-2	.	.	CASTGPLNGYTF	TGTGCCAGCACAGGGCCCTTGAACGGCTACACCTTC
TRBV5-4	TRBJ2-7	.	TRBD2	CASSLQAGGPHEQYF	TGTGCCAGCAGCTTGCAGGCGGGAGGGCCCCACGAGCAGTACTTC
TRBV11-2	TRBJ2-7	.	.	CASSLDGVEAYEQYF	TGTGCCAGCAGCTTAGATGGGGTTGAGGCCTACGAGCAGTACTTC
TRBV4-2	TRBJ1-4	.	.	CASSQSPEGPNEKLFF	TGTGCCAGCAGCCAGAGCCCTGAAGGGCCAAATGAAAAACTGTTTTTT
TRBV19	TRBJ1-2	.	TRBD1	CASRGTGLNGYTF	TGTGCCAGCCGTGGGACAGGGCTAAATGGCTACACCTTC
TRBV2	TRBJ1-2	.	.	CATSQGGGYGYTF	TGTGCCACCTCACAGGGTGGGGGCTATGGCTACACCTTC
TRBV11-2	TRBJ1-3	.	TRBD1	CASGQGASGNTIYF	TGTGCCAGCGGACAGGGAGCCTCTGGAAACACCATATATTTT
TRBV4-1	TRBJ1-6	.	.	CASSGQTYNSPLHF	TGCGCCAGCAGCGGACAGACATATAATTCACCCCTCCACTTT
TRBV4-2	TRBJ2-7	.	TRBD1	CASSQSGQTYEQYF	TGTGCCAGCAGCCAATCGGGACAGACCTACGAGCAGTACTTC
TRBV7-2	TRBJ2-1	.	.	CASSSRYNEQFF	TGTGCCAGCAGCTCGAGGTACAATGAGCAGTTCTTC
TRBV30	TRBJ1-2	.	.	CAWGQSGAYTF	TGTGCCTGGGGACAGTCAGGAGCCTACACCTTC
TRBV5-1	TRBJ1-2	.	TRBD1	CASSLNPGTGGNGYTF	TGCGCCAGCAGCTTGAACCCCGGGACAGGGGGGAATGGCTACACCTTC
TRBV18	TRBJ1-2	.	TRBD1	CASSPWDSPRYGYTF	TGTGCCAGCTCACCATGGGACAGTCCTCGCTATGGCTACACCTTC
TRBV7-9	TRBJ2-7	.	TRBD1	CASSFSEGAGEQYF	TGTGCCAGCAGCTTTTCAGAGGGGGCCGGCGAGCAGTACTTC
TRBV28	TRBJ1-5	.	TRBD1	CASRSGQGSNQPQHF	TGTGCCAGCAGAAGTGGACAGGGGAGCAATCAGCCCCAGCATTTT
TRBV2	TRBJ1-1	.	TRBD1	CASMIDRGVSEAFF	TGTGCCAGCATGATCGACAGGGGGGTCTCTGAAGCTTTCTTT
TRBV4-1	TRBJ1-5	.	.	CASSLGAEPLVWPQHF	TGCGCCAGCAGCCTGGGGGCAGAACCGTTGGTTTGGCCCCAGCATTTT